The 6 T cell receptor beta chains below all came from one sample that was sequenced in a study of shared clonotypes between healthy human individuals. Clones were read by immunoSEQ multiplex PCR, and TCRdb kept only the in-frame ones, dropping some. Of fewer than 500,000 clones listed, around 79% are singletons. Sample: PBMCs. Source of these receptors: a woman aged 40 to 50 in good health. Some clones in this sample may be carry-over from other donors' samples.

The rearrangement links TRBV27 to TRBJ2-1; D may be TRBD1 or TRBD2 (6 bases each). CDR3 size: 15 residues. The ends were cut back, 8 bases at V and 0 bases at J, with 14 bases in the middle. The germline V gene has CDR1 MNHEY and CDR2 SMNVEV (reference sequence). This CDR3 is CASRRGVGSYNEQFF. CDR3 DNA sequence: TGTGCCAGCCGAAGGGGGGTGGGCTCCTACAATGAGCAGTTCTTC.

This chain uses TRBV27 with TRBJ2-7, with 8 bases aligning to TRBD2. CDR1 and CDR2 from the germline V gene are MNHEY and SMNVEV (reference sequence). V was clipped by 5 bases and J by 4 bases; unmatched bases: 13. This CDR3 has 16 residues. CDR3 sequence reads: CASSPDPGTSRYEQYF. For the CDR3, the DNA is TGTGCCAGCAGTCCAGACCCCGGGACTAGTCGGTACGAGCAGTACTTC.

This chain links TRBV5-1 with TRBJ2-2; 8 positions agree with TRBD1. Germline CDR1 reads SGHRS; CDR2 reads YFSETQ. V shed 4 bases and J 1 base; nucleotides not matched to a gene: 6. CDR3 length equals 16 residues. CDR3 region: CASSLYGTGNTGELFF. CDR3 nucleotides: TGCGCCAGCAGCCTCTACGGGACAGGGAACACCGGGGAGCTGTTTTTT.

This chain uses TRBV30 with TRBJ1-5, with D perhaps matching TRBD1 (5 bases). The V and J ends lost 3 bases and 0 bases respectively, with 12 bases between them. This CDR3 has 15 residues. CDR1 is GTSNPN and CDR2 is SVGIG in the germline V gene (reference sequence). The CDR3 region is CAWSGDLYSNQPQHF. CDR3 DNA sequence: TGTGCCTGGAGCGGGGACTTGTATAGCAATCAGCCCCAGCATTTT. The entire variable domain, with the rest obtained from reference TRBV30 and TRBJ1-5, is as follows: SQTIHQWPATLVQPVGSPLSLECTVEGTSNPNLYWYRQAAGRGLQLLFYSVGIGQISSEVPQNLSASRPQDRQFILSSKKLLLSDSGFYLCAWSGDLYSNQPQHFGDGTRLSIL.

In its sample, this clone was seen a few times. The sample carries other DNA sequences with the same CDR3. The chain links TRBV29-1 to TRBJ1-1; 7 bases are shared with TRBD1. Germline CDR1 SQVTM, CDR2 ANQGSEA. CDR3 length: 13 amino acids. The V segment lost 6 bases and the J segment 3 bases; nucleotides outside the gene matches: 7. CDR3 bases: TGCAGCGTCCGGACAGGCGGAGACACTGAAGCTTTCTTT. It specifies CSVRTGGDTEAFF.

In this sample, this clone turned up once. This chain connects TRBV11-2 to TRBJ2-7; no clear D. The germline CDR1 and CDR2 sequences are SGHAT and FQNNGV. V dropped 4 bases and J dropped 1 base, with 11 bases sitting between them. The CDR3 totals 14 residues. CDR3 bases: TGTGCCAGCAGCTCTAGTACACCTTCCTACGAGCAGTACTTC. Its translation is CASSSSTPSYEQYF.